The 5 T cell receptor beta chains in this list originate from one sample, sequenced in a study of blood T cells in healthy people across ages. The use of a sample-barcoded 5' primer and a J-beta primer mix characterized a second PCR of roughly 6 to 11 cycles. TCRdb ran MiXCR on the 5' RACE reads and lists one entry per CDR3 protein. The sample lists approximately 2,000,000 distinct CDR3 sequences, 39% occurring once. The sample consisted of blood. These receptors all stem from a human donor in good health.

V and J are TRBV6-5 and TRBJ2-7; D is unclear. CDR1 is MNHEY, CDR2 SVGAGI, per germline. This CDR3 comprises 12 residues. Trimming stripped 5 bases from V and 3 bases from J, with 8 bases between. The CDR3 DNA sequence: TGTGCCAGCAGTAGTGTTCACTACGAGCAGTACTTC. This codes for CASSSVHYEQYF.

This clonotype was observed a handful of times. The gene calls are TRBV12-3 or TRBV12-4 and TRBJ2-7, with 9 nucleotides matching TRBD2. The CDR3 totals 14 residues. The ends lost 2 bases at V and 5 bases at J; junction bases unmatched: 4. In nucleotides, the CDR3 is TGTGCCAGCAGTTTACTAGCGGGGTTGAACGAGCAGTACTTC. This gives the protein CASSLLAGLNEQYF.

The V gene is TRBV4-3, the J gene TRBJ2-1; the D gene is possibly TRBD2 (7 bases). The CDR3 is 16 amino acids. The ends were cut back, 4 bases at V and 3 bases at J, with 16 bases in the middle. Germline V gene sequence: CDR1 LGHNA, CDR2 YSLEER. The CDR3 loop reads CASSLKRGAFYNEQFF. DNA of the CDR3: TGCGCCAGCAGCCTAAAACGGGGGGCCTTCTACAATGAGCAGTTCTTC.

The gene calls are TRBV3-1 and TRBJ2-5; D possibly uses TRBD1 or TRBD2 (7 bases each). Trimming shortened V by 3 bases and J by 7 bases, and 15 bases separated the two germline ends. CDR3 length: 14 amino acids. Germline V CDR1 and CDR2: LGHDT, YNNKEL (reference sequence). CDR3 sequence (DNA): TGTGCCAGCAGCCAGAGGACAGGCGGGAGGACCCAGTACTTC. Protein product: CASSQRTGGRTQYF.

The chain joins TRBV28 to TRBJ1-2; 9 bases align to TRBD1. V dropped 8 bases and J dropped 7; count of bases not matched to a gene: 11. This CDR3 spans 14 amino acids. From germline, CDR1 is MDHEN and CDR2 SYDVKM. The CDR3 bases are TGTGCCAGCCAATTGACAGGGGGTCTTGTTGGCTACACCTTC. It is translated as CASQLTGGLVGYTF.